A selection of T cell receptor beta chains follows, all from one sample in a study of blood T cell repertoires in COVID-19. The method was immunoSEQ multiplex PCR; TCRdb's version includes in-frame clones alone and lacks a portion of them. This sample has approximately 40,000 clones; roughly nine tenths occur once, and the top ten carry 4.5% to 7%. The specimen sequenced was peripheral blood. Every receptor here comes from a human donor in a cohort sampled during active COVID-19. The CDR3 runs from the conserved cysteine through the conserved F or W. Each record gives: clone size, D gene, V gene, J gene, CDR3 protein, CDR3 DNA. A D gene is named only where the DNA matches it firmly. Rows may omit the clone size; those that give it use once, few, many or a size class.

abundance: once
d_gene: TRBD1
v_gene: TRBV5-1
j_gene: TRBJ2-1
CDR3aa: CASSSTGGASYNEQFF
CDR3nt: TGCGCCAGCAGCTCGACAGGGGGCGCCTCCTACAATGAGCAGTTCTTC

abundance: NA
d_gene: TRBD2
v_gene: TRBV6-5
j_gene: TRBJ2-2
CDR3aa: CASSLAGGNTGELFF
CDR3nt: TGTGCCAGCAGTCTAGCGGGGGGAAACACCGGGGAGCTGTTTTTT

abundance: once
d_gene: NA
v_gene: TRBV3-1/TRBV3-2
j_gene: TRBJ2-5
CDR3aa: CASSWPGETQYF
CDR3nt: TGTGCCAGCAGCTGGCCGGGGGAGACCCAGTACTTC

abundance: NA
d_gene: NA
v_gene: TRBV7-2
j_gene: TRBJ1-4
CDR3aa: CASSLGAGPELFF
CDR3nt: TGTGCCAGCAGCTTAGGGGCGGGACCCGAACTGTTTTTT

abundance: NA
d_gene: TRBD1
v_gene: TRBV5-5
j_gene: TRBJ1-4
CDR3aa: CASSETTGANEKLFF
CDR3nt: TGTGCCAGCAGCGAAACCACAGGGGCTAATGAAAAACTGTTTTTT

abundance: NA
d_gene: NA
v_gene: TRBV5-1
j_gene: TRBJ2-1
CDR3aa: CASSLANYEQFF
CDR3nt: TGCGCCAGCAGCTTGGCTAATTATGAGCAGTTCTTC

abundance: NA
d_gene: TRBD1
v_gene: TRBV5-8
j_gene: TRBJ2-1
CDR3aa: CASSSTGGPNYNEQFF
CDR3nt: TGTGCCAGCAGCTCGACAGGGGGCCCTAACTACAATGAGCAGTTCTTC

abundance: NA
d_gene: TRBD1
v_gene: TRBV5-6
j_gene: TRBJ1-2
CDR3aa: CASSRSGGAGYGYTF
CDR3nt: TGTGCCAGCAGCAGGTCAGGGGGCGCAGGCTATGGCTACACCTTC

abundance: NA
d_gene: NA
v_gene: TRBV10-3
j_gene: TRBJ2-1
CDR3aa: CAINADKSSYNEQFF
CDR3nt: TGTGCCATCAATGCGGACAAGAGCTCCTACAATGAGCAGTTCTTC

abundance: NA
d_gene: NA
v_gene: TRBV6-1
j_gene: TRBJ1-1
CDR3aa: CASSERGNTEAFF
CDR3nt: TGTGCCAGCAGTGAAAGGGGGAACACTGAAGCTTTCTTT

abundance: NA
d_gene: TRBD1
v_gene: TRBV9
j_gene: TRBJ1-1
CDR3aa: CASSVETGLYTEAFF
CDR3nt: TGTGCCAGCAGCGTAGAGACAGGGTTATACACTGAAGCTTTCTTT

abundance: NA
d_gene: NA
v_gene: TRBV7-2
j_gene: TRBJ2-6
CDR3aa: CASSQHPGGGANVLTF
CDR3nt: TGTGCCAGCAGCCAACATCCGGGTGGTGGGGCCAACGTCCTGACTTTC

abundance: NA
d_gene: TRBD1
v_gene: TRBV5-1
j_gene: TRBJ2-5
CDR3aa: CASSVGQGRGETQYF
CDR3nt: TGCGCCAGCAGCGTGGGACAGGGTCGGGGGGAGACCCAGTACTTC

abundance: NA
d_gene: NA
v_gene: TRBV5-1
j_gene: TRBJ2-3
CDR3aa: CASSFSTDTQYF
CDR3nt: TGCGCCAGCAGCTTTTCAACAGATACGCAGTATTTT

abundance: few
d_gene: NA
v_gene: TRBV5-1
j_gene: TRBJ1-2
CDR3aa: CASSLDSQTLYGYTF
CDR3nt: TGCGCCAGCAGCTTGGACAGCCAAACTCTCTATGGCTACACCTTC

abundance: NA
d_gene: NA
v_gene: TRBV9
j_gene: TRBJ2-1
CDR3aa: CASSAADRRASYNEQFF
CDR3nt: TGTGCCAGCAGCGCAGCGGACCGTAGAGCCTCCTACAATGAGCAGTTCTTC

abundance: once
d_gene: TRBD2
v_gene: TRBV6-5
j_gene: TRBJ2-7
CDR3aa: CASSYSGGSYEQYF
CDR3nt: TGTGCCAGCAGTTACTCGGGGGGGTCCTACGAGCAGTACTTC

abundance: NA
d_gene: TRBD1
v_gene: TRBV19
j_gene: TRBJ1-1
CDR3aa: CASSIRAGGFNTEAFF
CDR3nt: TGTGCCAGTAGTATCCGGGCAGGGGGGTTTAACACTGAAGCTTTCTTT

abundance: NA
d_gene: TRBD1
v_gene: TRBV4-3
j_gene: TRBJ2-7
CDR3aa: CASSPTPQDRDYEQYF
CDR3nt: TGCGCCAGCAGCCCAACGCCGCAGGACAGGGACTACGAGCAGTACTTC

abundance: medium-sized
d_gene: NA
v_gene: TRBV4-1
j_gene: TRBJ1-5
CDR3aa: CASSVGGAQPQHF
CDR3nt: TGCGCCAGCAGCGTTGGGGGGGCTCAGCCCCAGCATTTT

abundance: NA
d_gene: TRBD2
v_gene: TRBV29-1
j_gene: TRBJ2-3
CDR3aa: CSVEDRRGGSTDTQYF
CDR3nt: TGCAGCGTTGAAGACCGAAGGGGCGGGAGTACAGATACGCAGTATTTT

abundance: NA
d_gene: NA
v_gene: TRBV7-9
j_gene: TRBJ2-7
CDR3aa: CASRLNEQYF
CDR3nt: TGTGCCAGCAGACTGAACGAGCAGTACTTC

abundance: NA
d_gene: TRBD2
v_gene: TRBV7-2
j_gene: TRBJ2-3
CDR3aa: CASSPGTSGGYSDTQYF
CDR3nt: TGTGCCAGCAGCCCCGGGACTAGCGGGGGGTATTCAGATACGCAGTATTTT

abundance: NA
d_gene: TRBD2
v_gene: TRBV11-2
j_gene: TRBJ2-1
CDR3aa: CASSLLRGTRNEQFF
CDR3nt: TGTGCCAGCAGCTTACTGCGGGGGACGAGGAATGAGCAGTTCTTC

abundance: few
d_gene: NA
v_gene: TRBV6-4
j_gene: TRBJ2-1
CDR3aa: CASSDSTGYNEQFF
CDR3nt: TGTGCCAGCAGTGACTCTACGGGCTACAATGAGCAGTTCTTC

abundance: NA
d_gene: NA
v_gene: TRBV5-8
j_gene: TRBJ2-7
CDR3aa: CASSWTGKHYEQYF
CDR3nt: TGTGCCAGCAGTTGGACTGGGAAACACTACGAGCAGTACTTC

abundance: once
d_gene: TRBD1
v_gene: TRBV4-1
j_gene: TRBJ2-3
CDR3aa: CASSPLGQVPTDTQYF
CDR3nt: TGCGCCAGCAGCCCCCTGGGACAGGTCCCCACAGATACGCAGTATTTT

abundance: once
d_gene: TRBD1
v_gene: TRBV7-9
j_gene: TRBJ2-2
CDR3aa: CASSSPTGSNTGELFF
CDR3nt: TGTGCCAGCAGCTCGCCGACAGGGTCAAACACCGGGGAGCTGTTTTTT

abundance: NA
d_gene: TRBD2
v_gene: TRBV6-6
j_gene: TRBJ2-7
CDR3aa: CASSYPGRASYEQYF
CDR3nt: TGTGCCAGCAGTTACCCCGGGAGGGCCTCCTACGAGCAGTACTTC

abundance: NA
d_gene: TRBD1
v_gene: TRBV5-1
j_gene: TRBJ1-1
CDR3aa: CASSFGTGVFTEAFF
CDR3nt: TGCGCCAGCAGCTTTGGTACAGGGGTATTCACTGAAGCTTTCTTT

abundance: NA
d_gene: NA
v_gene: TRBV19
j_gene: TRBJ2-7
CDR3aa: CASSIGKGRVPDEQYF
CDR3nt: TGTGCCAGTAGTATAGGAAAGGGGCGCGTTCCCGACGAGCAGTACTTC

abundance: NA
d_gene: NA
v_gene: TRBV3-1/TRBV3-2
j_gene: TRBJ2-3
CDR3aa: CASSRTGGGLTDTQYF
CDR3nt: TGTGCCAGCAGCCGAACTGGGGGGGGGCTCACAGATACGCAGTATTTT

abundance: NA
d_gene: TRBD2
v_gene: TRBV6-6
j_gene: TRBJ2-7
CDR3aa: CASSYRTSGSIYEQYF
CDR3nt: TGTGCCAGCAGTTACCGAACTAGCGGGAGTATCTACGAGCAGTACTTC

abundance: NA
d_gene: TRBD1
v_gene: TRBV6-1
j_gene: TRBJ2-5
CDR3aa: CASSIGQVGETQYF
CDR3nt: TGTGCCAGCAGTATTGGACAGGTTGGGGAGACCCAGTACTTC

abundance: NA
d_gene: NA
v_gene: TRBV14
j_gene: TRBJ2-3
CDR3aa: CASSQPADTQYF
CDR3nt: TGTGCCAGCAGCCAACCGGCAGATACGCAGTATTTT